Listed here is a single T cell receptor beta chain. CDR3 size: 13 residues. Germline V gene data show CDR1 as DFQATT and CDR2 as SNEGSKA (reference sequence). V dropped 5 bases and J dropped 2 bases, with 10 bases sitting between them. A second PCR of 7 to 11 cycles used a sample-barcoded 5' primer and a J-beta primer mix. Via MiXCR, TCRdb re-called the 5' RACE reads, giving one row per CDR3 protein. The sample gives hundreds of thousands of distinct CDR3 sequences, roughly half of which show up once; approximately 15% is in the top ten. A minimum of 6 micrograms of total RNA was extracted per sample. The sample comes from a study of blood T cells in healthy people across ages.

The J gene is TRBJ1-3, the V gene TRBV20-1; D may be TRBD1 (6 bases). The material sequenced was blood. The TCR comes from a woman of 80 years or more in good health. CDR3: CSALQGTGNTIYF. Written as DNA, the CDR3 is TGCAGTGCTTTACAGGGAACTGGAAACACCATATATTTT.